This paragraph covers one T cell receptor beta chain sequence. The antigen is undetermined. Separation from the roughly 670-subject first cohort characterized the roughly 120-subject validation cohort, to which the donors belonged. CDR3 length: 17 amino acids. J was trimmed by 0 bases and V by 4 bases; bases with no gene match: 12. Germline V gene lookup returns CDR1 SGHRS and CDR2 YFSETQ. This record belongs to a study of cytomegalovirus exposure and HLA in healthy donors. Turning to the study itself: The roughly 700 first-cohort repertoires shared a platform with the roughly 120 validation repertoires, as reported in a later analysis.

Study outcomes and limitations: Cytomegalovirus-associated TCR beta chains were listed, numbering 150 to 200. Specificity of a few CMV-associated chains for CMV antigens was verified in vitro.

Only in-frame clones appear in the TCRdb table, and some are missing; sequencing was by immunoSEQ multiplex PCR. Among around 160,000 clones, around 90% were seen once, and the ten largest hold about 2.9%. The sample was PBMCs. This clonotype was sampled from a woman aged 18-35 years in good health and CMV-seropositive. The chain carries TRBV5-1 and TRBJ2-7; 8 bases map to TRBD2. The CDR3 bases are TGCGCCAGCAGCCTTGCCGCGGCGCGGGAGGTCTCCTACGAGCAGTACTTC. It specifies CASSLAAAREVSYEQYF.